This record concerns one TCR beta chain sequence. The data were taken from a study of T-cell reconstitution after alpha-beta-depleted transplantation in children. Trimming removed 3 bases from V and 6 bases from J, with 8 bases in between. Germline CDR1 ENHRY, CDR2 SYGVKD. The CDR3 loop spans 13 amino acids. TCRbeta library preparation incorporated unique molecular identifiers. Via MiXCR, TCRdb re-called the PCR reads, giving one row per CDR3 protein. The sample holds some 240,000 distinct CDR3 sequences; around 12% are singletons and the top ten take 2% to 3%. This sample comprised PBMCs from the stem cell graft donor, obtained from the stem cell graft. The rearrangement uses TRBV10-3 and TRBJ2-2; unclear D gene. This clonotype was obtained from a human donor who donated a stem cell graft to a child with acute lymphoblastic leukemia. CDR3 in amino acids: CAISDRSPGELFF. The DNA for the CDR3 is TGTGCCATCAGTGATAGGTCCCCCGGGGAGCTGTTTTTT.